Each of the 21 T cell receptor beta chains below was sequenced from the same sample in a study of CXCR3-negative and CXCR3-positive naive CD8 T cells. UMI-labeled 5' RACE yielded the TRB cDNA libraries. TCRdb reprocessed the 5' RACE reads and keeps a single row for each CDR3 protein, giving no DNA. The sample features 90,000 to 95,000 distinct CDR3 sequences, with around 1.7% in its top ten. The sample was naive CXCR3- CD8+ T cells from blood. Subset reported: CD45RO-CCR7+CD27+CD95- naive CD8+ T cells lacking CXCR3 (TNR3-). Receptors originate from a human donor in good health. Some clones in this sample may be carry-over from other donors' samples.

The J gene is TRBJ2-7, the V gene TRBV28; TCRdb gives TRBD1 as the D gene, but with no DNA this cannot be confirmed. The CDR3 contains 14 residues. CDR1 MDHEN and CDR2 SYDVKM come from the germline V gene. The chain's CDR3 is CASSPRFRGDEQYF.

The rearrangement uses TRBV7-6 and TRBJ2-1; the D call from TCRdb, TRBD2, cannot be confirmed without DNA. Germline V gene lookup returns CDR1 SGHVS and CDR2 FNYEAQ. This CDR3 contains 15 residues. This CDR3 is CASSAGTSVNNEQFF.

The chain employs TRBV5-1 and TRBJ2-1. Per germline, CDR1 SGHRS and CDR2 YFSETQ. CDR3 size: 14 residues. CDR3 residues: CASSLEAVHNEQFF.

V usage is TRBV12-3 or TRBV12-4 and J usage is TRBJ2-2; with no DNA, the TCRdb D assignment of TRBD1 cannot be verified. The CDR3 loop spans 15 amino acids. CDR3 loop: CASSSQGGGTGELFF.

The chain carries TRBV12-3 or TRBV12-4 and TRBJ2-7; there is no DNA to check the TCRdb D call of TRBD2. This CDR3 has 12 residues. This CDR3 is CASREGFYEQYF.

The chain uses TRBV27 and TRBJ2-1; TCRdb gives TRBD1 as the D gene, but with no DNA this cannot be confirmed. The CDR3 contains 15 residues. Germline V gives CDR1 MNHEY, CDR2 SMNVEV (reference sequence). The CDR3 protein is CATIPPRISYNEQFF.

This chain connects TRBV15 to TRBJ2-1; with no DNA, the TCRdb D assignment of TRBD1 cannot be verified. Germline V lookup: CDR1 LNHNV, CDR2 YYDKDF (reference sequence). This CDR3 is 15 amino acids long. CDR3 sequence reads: CATSHPGTGYNEQFF.

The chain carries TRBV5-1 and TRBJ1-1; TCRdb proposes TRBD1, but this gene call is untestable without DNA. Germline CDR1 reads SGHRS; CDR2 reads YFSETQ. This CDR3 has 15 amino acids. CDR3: CASSSPGGSETEAFF.

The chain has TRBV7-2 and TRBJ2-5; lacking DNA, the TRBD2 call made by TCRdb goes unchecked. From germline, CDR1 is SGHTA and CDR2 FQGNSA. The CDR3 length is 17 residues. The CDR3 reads CASSPGAGGTAAETQYF. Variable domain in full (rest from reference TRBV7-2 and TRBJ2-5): GAGVSQSPSNKVTEKGKDVELRCDPISGHTALYWYRQSLGQGLEFLIYFQGNSAPDKSGLPSDRFSAERTGGSVSTLTIQRTQQEDSAVYLCASSPGAGGTAAETQYFGPGTRLLVL.

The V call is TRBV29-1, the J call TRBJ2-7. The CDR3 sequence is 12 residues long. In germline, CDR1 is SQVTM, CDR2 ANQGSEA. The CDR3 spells CSVVSGPYEQYF.

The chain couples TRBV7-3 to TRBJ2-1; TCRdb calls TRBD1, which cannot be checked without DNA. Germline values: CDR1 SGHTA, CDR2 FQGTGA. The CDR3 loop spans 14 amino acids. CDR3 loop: CASSWGAGYNEQFF.

CDR3 sequence reads: CASRTAATSGYYNEQFF. The chain couples TRBV6-4 to TRBJ2-1; the D call of TRBD2 rests on TCRdb alone, since no DNA is present to check it. Germline V gives CDR1 MRHNA, CDR2 SNTAGT. This CDR3 is built from 17 residues.

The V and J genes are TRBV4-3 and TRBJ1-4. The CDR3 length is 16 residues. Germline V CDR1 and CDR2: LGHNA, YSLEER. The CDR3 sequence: CASSQGVVATNEKLFF.

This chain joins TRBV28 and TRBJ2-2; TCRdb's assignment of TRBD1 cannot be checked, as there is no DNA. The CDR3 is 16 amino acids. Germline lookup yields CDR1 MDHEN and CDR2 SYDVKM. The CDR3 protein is CASSPWDRGATGELFF.

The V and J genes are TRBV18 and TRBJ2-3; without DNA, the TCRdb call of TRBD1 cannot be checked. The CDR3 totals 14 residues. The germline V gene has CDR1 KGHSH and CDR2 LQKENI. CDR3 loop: CASSPQGRTDTQYF.

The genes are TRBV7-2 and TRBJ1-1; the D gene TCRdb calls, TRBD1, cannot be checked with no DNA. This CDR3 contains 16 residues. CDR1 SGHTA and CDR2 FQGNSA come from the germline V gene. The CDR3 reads CASSLHPDRRYTEAFF. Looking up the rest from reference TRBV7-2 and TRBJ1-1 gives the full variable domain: GAGVSQSPSNKVTEKGKDVELRCDPISGHTALYWYRQSLGQGLEFLIYFQGNSAPDKSGLPSDRFSAERTGGSVSTLTIQRTQQEDSAVYLCASSLHPDRRYTEAFFGQGTRLTVV.

CDR3 loop: CASSLTGEGYQPQHF. The rearrangement uses TRBV9 and TRBJ1-5; no DNA is available, so the TRBD1 call from TCRdb remains unchecked. CDR1 SGDLS and CDR2 YYNGEE come from the germline V gene. The CDR3 is 15 amino acids.

The CDR3 loop reads CASRGTSGTYEQYF. The chain combines TRBV2 with TRBJ2-7; without DNA, the TCRdb call of TRBD2 cannot be checked. CDR1 is SNHLY and CDR2 is FYNNEI in the germline V gene. This CDR3 is 14 amino acids long.

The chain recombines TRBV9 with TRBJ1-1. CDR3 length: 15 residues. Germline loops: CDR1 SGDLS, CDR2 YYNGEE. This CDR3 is CASSPSDSPWGRAFF. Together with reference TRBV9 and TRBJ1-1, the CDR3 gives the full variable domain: DSGVTQTPKHLITATGQRVTLRCSPRSGDLSVYWYQQSLDQGLQFLIQYYNGEERAKGNILERFSAQQFPDLHSELNLSSLELGDSALYFCASSPSDSPWGRAFFGQGTRLTVV.

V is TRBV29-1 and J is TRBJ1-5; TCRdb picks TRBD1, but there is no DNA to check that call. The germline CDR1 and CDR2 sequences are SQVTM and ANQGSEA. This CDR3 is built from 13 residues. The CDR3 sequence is CSVGGTGNQPQHF.

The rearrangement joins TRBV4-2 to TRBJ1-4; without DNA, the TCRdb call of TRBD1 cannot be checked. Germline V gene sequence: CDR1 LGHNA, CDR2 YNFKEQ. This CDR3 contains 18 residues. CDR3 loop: CASSQVGRTGGFVEKLFF.